This TCR beta chain was captured in a study of vaccination and CD4 T cells after COVID-19. CDR1 is WNHNN, CDR2 SYGVQD, per germline (reference sequence). CDR3 size: 11 residues. V lost 5 bases, J lost 2 bases, and 4 bases lay in between. Sequenced with the Oncomine TCR Beta short-read assay was DNA taken from cultured CD4+ T cells. TCRdb processed the PCR reads anew with MiXCR; each CDR3 protein has one entry. The profile covers around 3,900 distinct CDR3 sequences, with 68% appearing a single time and 27% taken by the ten largest. A note on this clonotype: Its matching antigen is unknown.

Specified treatment: roughly 10-day PBMC culture with coronavirus spike peptide pools or control peptides (ViraFEST assay). The receptor was isolated from a human donor who had recovered from COVID-19. The chain is built from TRBV10-1 and TRBJ2-7; no clear D. Source material: CD4+ T cells from blood, cultured in vitro. CDR3 nucleotides: TGCGCCAGCAGTAACACCTACGAGCAGTACTTC. Its translation: CASSNTYEQYF.